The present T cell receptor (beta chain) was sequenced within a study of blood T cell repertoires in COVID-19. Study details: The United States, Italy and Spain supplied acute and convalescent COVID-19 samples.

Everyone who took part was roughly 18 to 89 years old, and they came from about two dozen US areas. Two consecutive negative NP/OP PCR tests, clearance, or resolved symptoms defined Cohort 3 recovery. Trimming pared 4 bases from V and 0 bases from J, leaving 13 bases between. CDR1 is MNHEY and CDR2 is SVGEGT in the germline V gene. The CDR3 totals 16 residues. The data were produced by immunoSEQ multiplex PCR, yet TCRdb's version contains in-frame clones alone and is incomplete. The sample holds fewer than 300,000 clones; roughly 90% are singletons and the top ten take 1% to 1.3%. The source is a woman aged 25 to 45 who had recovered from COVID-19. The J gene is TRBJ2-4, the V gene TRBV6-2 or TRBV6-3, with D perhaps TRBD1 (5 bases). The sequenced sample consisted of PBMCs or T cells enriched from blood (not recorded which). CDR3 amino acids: CASSSQGRLAKNIQYF. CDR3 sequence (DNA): TGTGCCAGCAGTTCGCAGGGCAGGCTAGCCAAAAACATTCAGTACTTC.